Each of the 8 T cell receptor beta chains below was sequenced from the same sample in a study of control samples from healthy donors and cancer patients. The repertoire was sequenced with immunoSEQ multiplex PCR; TCRdb's copy has only in-frame clones and lacks some. Altogether some 74,000 clones are present, nearly 90% being singletons, with the ten largest covering roughly 5%. The sequenced material came from blood. The receptor source for this set is a woman between 45 and 60 years old in good health.

The chain is built from TRBV4-1 and TRBJ1-2, with 8 bases fitting TRBD1. This CDR3 has 14 residues. Germline loops: CDR1 MGHRA, CDR2 YSYEKL. The J segment lost 6 bases and the V segment lost 1 base, leaving 4 bases of the junction unmatched. CDR3 residues: CASSQVDRGHGYTF. The CDR3 coding sequence is TGCGCCAGCAGCCAAGTTGACAGGGGCCATGGCTACACCTTC.

The chain is built from TRBV12-5 and TRBJ1-1; D possibly corresponds to TRBD1 (6 bases). The CDR3 covers 13 residues. Germline V gene lookup returns CDR1 LGHNT and CDR2 FRNRAP. V was cut by 0 bases and J by 6 bases, with 8 bases left in between. The chain's CDR3 is CASGLVQGPEAFF. The CDR3 DNA is TGTGCTAGTGGTTTGGTACAGGGTCCTGAAGCTTTCTTT.

The chain joins TRBV6-1 to TRBJ2-2; D might be TRBD1 (5 bases). Trimming shortened V by 3 bases and J by 4 bases, and 9 bases separated the two germline ends. There are 14 residues in the CDR3. Germline assignment: CDR1 MNHNS and CDR2 SASEGT. DNA for the CDR3: TGTGCCAGCAGTGAGATCAGGGCCACCGGGGAGCTGTTTTTT. This translates into CASSEIRATGELFF.

The V and J genes are TRBV5-1 and TRBJ2-5; D call uncertain. Germline values: CDR1 SGHRS, CDR2 YFSETQ. The CDR3 extends over 13 amino acids. Between the trimmed V and J ends, which lost 0 bases and 5 bases, there was a span of 8 bases. The CDR3, as DNA: TGCGCCAGCAGCTTGGGCCTTGGGGAGACCCAGTACTTC. It translates to CASSLGLGETQYF. Full variable domain (remainder filled in from reference TRBV5-1 and TRBJ2-5): KAGVTQTPRYLIKTRGQQVTLSCSPISGHRSVSWYQQTPGQGLQFLFEYFSETQRNKGNFPGRFSGRQFSNSRSEMNVSTLELGDSALYLCASSLGLGETQYFGPGTRLLVL.

CDR3: CASRSGGGGNTIYF. CDR3 in DNA: TGCGCCAGCCGATCGGGGGGTGGTGGAAACACCATATATTTT. The rearrangement uses TRBV5-1 and TRBJ1-3, with a possible D match to TRBD1 (5 bases). From germline, CDR1 is SGHRS and CDR2 YFSETQ. V lost 7 bases and J lost 3, with 14 bases in between. There are 14 residues in the CDR3. Together with reference TRBV5-1 and TRBJ1-3, the CDR3 gives the full variable domain: KAGVTQTPRYLIKTRGQQVTLSCSPISGHRSVSWYQQTPGQGLQFLFEYFSETQRNKGNFPGRFSGRQFSNSRSEMNVSTLELGDSALYLCASRSGGGGNTIYFGEGSWLTVV.

The rearrangement links TRBV4-1 to TRBJ1-2, with D maybe TRBD1 (5 bases). The ends were cut back, 0 bases at V and 4 bases at J, with 12 bases in the middle. The CDR3 has 15 residues. Germline assignment: CDR1 MGHRA and CDR2 YSYEKL. The CDR3 sequence: CASSQEGTVFYGYTF. CDR3 DNA: TGCGCCAGCAGCCAAGAAGGGACGGTTTTCTATGGCTACACCTTC.

This CDR3 reads CATSDFRRNEQFF. In DNA form, the CDR3 reads TGTGCCACCAGTGATTTCCGTCGCAATGAGCAGTTCTTC. The rearrangement links TRBV24-1 to TRBJ2-1; no definite D call. Germline CDR1 and CDR2: KGHDR and SFDVKD. CDR3 length: 13 residues. V lost 1 base to trimming and J lost 6 bases, with 6 bases between them.

On this clone itself: The junction and the germline gene differ at one end; a read error may be behind it. This chain uses TRBV30 with TRBJ1-5; no clear D. The CDR3 sequence is 15 residues long. Per the germline V gene, CDR1 is GTSNPN and CDR2 is SVGIG (reference sequence). As DNA, the CDR3 is TGTGCCTGGAGTGTAGGGCGGTCAGTAAATCCGCCCCAGCATTTT. The encoded protein is CAWSVGRSVNPPQHF.